The 17 T cell receptor beta chains listed next were all sequenced from one sample in a study of cytomegalovirus exposure and HLA in healthy donors. PCR involved 60 Vbeta and 13 Jbeta primers. Only in-frame clones appear in the TCRdb table, and some are missing; sequencing was by immunoSEQ multiplex PCR. The table includes 130,000 or so clones, around 73% detected once. Material: PBMCs. These receptors originate from a female donor in good health and CMV-seronegative.

The rearrangement joins TRBV30 to TRBJ2-1; maybe TRBD1 (6 bases). Trimming took 1 base from V and 7 from J, leaving 17 bases between them. Germline CDR1 GTSNPN, CDR2 SVGIG (reference sequence). This CDR3 comprises 15 residues. CDR3 region: CAWSGGRRTGNEQFF. CDR3 coding DNA: TGTGCCTGGAGTGGGGGGCGGAGGACTGGAAATGAGCAGTTCTTC.

The chain couples TRBV6-1 to TRBJ2-1, with 9 bases aligning to TRBD2. Trimming at V came to 0 bases and at J to 4 bases, leaving 7 bases not matched to a gene. The CDR3 loop spans 17 amino acids. In germline, CDR1 is MNHNS, CDR2 SASEGT. The CDR3 DNA reads as TGTGCCAGCAGTGAAGCAACCGGGACTAGCAGTTACAATGAGCAGTTCTTC. Protein product: CASSEATGTSSYNEQFF.

The CDR3, as DNA: TGCGCCAGCAGCTTGCAGGGTCCTAGCTATGGCTACACCTTC. Translating it yields CASSLQGPSYGYTF. The chain links TRBV5-1 to TRBJ1-2, with D tentatively TRBD1 (5 bases). V was shortened by 1 base and J by 4 bases, with 11 bases between the two germline ends. Looked up from germline, CDR1 is SGHRS and CDR2 is YFSETQ. The CDR3 extends over 14 amino acids.

This clone has just a few counts. The J gene is TRBJ1-5, the V gene TRBV19; TRBD1 is a possible D gene (6 bases). Germline CDR1 is LNHDA and CDR2 is SQIVND (reference sequence). The CDR3 consists of 15 residues. The germline V and J ends were trimmed by 6 bases and 4 bases, with 16 bases remaining between them. The CDR3 region is CASSPRTETNQPQHF. CDR3 DNA sequence: TGTGCCAGTAGCCCCCGGACAGAGACTAATCAGCCCCAGCATTTT.

The chain links TRBV7-8 to TRBJ1-4; 11 bases align to TRBD1. This CDR3 spans 14 amino acids. The germline V gene encodes CDR1 SGHVS and CDR2 FQNEAQ. The V and J ends lost 5 bases and 11 bases, in that order; junction bases with no gene match: 7. This chain's CDR3 is CASSVRDRGRKLFF. CDR3 nucleotide sequence: TGTGCCAGCAGCGTCCGGGACAGGGGGAGGAAACTGTTTTTT.

V and J are TRBV18 and TRBJ1-1; no reliable D call. V lost 6 bases, J lost 4 bases, and 21 bases lay in between. This CDR3 is built from 16 residues. CDR1 is KGHSH and CDR2 is LQKENI in the germline V gene. The DNA for the CDR3 is TGTGCCAGCTCTCCCTTAGGAGGAAGCGGTGGCACTGAAGCTTTCTTT. Translating it yields CASSPLGGSGGTEAFF.

Points on this clone: The sample contains more than one DNA sequence encoding this CDR3. The J gene is TRBJ2-7, the V gene TRBV6-5; tentatively, D is TRBD2 (7 bases). CDR1 MNHEY and CDR2 SVGAGI come from the germline V gene. Trimming shortened V by 5 bases and J by 0 bases, and 14 bases separated the two germline ends. This CDR3 contains 15 residues. The CDR3 region is CASSPGGGDSYEQYF. DNA for the CDR3: TGTGCCAGCAGTCCCGGCGGGGGCGACTCCTACGAGCAGTACTTC.

The chain recombines TRBV27 with TRBJ2-7; D may be TRBD2 (6 bases). Trimming cost V 0 bases and J 6 bases, with 9 bases left between them. The length of the CDR3 is 13 residues. The germline CDR1 and CDR2 sequences are MNHEY and SMNVEV (reference sequence). In DNA, the CDR3 is TGTGCCAGCAGTTTATCGCCCGGGGGCGAGCAGTACTTC. Protein product: CASSLSPGGEQYF.

The J gene is TRBJ2-5, the V gene TRBV7-2; D unresolved. The V gene lost 2 bases and the J gene lost 2 bases, with 6 bases spanning the gap. The CDR3 sequence is 13 residues long. Germline V CDR1 and CDR2: SGHTA, FQGNSA. The CDR3, as DNA: TGTGCCAGCAGCTTATCACAGCAAGAGACCCAGTACTTC. Its translation is CASSLSQQETQYF.

The V gene is TRBV4-3, the J gene TRBJ1-5; D is undetermined. CDR1 LGHNA and CDR2 YSLEER come from the germline V gene. This CDR3 region has 14 residues. V was clipped by 3 bases and J by 4 bases, with 10 bases between them. In DNA, the CDR3 is TGCGCCAGCAGCCATGGCCGGGGAAATCAGCCCCAGCATTTT. Translation: CASSHGRGNQPQHF.

The rearrangement uses TRBV7-8 and TRBJ1-1; D uncertain. Trimming pared 1 base from V and 3 bases from J, leaving 18 bases between. In germline, CDR1 is SGHVS, CDR2 FQNEAQ. The CDR3 loop spans 17 amino acids. CDR3 region: CASSLVPIGRLDTEAFF. CDR3 DNA sequence: TGTGCCAGCAGCTTAGTTCCCATTGGCAGGCTGGACACTGAAGCTTTCTTT.

This clone was counted between two and nine times. The chain uses TRBV4-1 and TRBJ1-5, with no clear D. The CDR3 runs to 14 residues. Germline CDR1 MGHRA, CDR2 YSYEKL. V gave up 0 bases and J gave up 1 base, with 4 bases separating them. The DNA for the CDR3 is TGCGCCAGCAGCCAAGACACAAGCAATCAGCCCCAGCATTTT. It codes for CASSQDTSNQPQHF.

The chain carries TRBV14 and TRBJ2-3, with D possibly matching TRBD2 (5 bases). Per the germline V gene, CDR1 is SGHDN and CDR2 is FVKESK. CDR3 size: 16 residues. Trimming took 0 bases from V and 2 from J, leaving 12 bases between them. The CDR3 sequence: CASSQDWRPPTDTQYF. Here the CDR3 DNA reads TGTGCCAGCAGCCAAGATTGGAGGCCGCCCACAGATACGCAGTATTTT.

V usage is TRBV2 and J usage is TRBJ1-2; D is ambiguous. Trimming shortened V by 9 bases and J by 2 bases, and 13 bases separated the two germline ends. Per germline, CDR1 SNHLY and CDR2 FYNNEI. The CDR3 has 13 amino acids. The CDR3 region is CASTARENYGYTF. CDR3 coding DNA: TGTGCCAGTACGGCCCGGGAGAACTATGGCTACACCTTC.

The chain uses TRBV18 and TRBJ1-3; 7 bases match TRBD1. The CDR3 consists of 15 residues. Looked up from germline, CDR1 is KGHSH and CDR2 is LQKENI. After removal of 6 bases from V and 2 bases from J, the junction contained 7 bases not matched to a gene. This CDR3 reads CASSDRDRTGNTIYF. In nucleotides, the CDR3 is TGTGCCAGCTCGGATCGGGACAGAACTGGAAACACCATATATTTT.

This chain connects TRBV7-2 to TRBJ2-7; the match to TRBD1 covers 7 bases. The CDR3 totals 12 residues. Germline trimming cut 5 bases from V and 5 bases from J; bases unmatched to any gene: 3. Germline V gene lookup returns CDR1 SGHTA and CDR2 FQGNSA. The CDR3 sequence is CASSLQGNEQYF. The CDR3 bases are TGTGCCAGCAGCCTACAGGGGAACGAGCAGTACTTC.

This clone has only a few counts. The chain recombines TRBV14 with TRBJ1-2; 7 bases match TRBD1. Germline V gene data show CDR1 as SGHDN and CDR2 as FVKESK. The CDR3 is made up of 15 amino acids. The V segment lost 5 bases and the J segment 5 bases; nucleotides outside the gene matches: 11. The CDR3 bases are TGTGCCAGCAGCGTACAACTCGGGACAGAGTATGGCTACACCTTC. It specifies CASSVQLGTEYGYTF.